The clone carrying this TCR beta chain was seen a single time. Grouping used clinical history reported by participants in a survey and questionnaire. This sample is part of a study of blood T cell repertoires in COVID-19. Trimming left V 2 bases short and J 4 bases short, with 20 bases between. This CDR3 has 17 residues. The V gene's germline CDR1 is MNHEY and CDR2 SVGEGT. Produced via immunoSEQ multiplex PCR; TCRdb's table is partial and in-frame only. The sample lists roughly 270,000 clones, 85% occurring once. The clonotype originates from a woman aged 45-60 years who had recovered from COVID-19. This chain links TRBV6-2 or TRBV6-3 with TRBJ2-5, with D perhaps matching TRBD1 (5 bases). Source material: PBMCs or T cells enriched from blood (not recorded which). The CDR3, as DNA: TGTGCCAGCAGTTACGCTATTGGGTCAGGGTCAGGAGAGACCCAGTACTTC. Translation: CASSYAIGSGSGETQYF.